This TCR beta chain appears in the sequencing data of a study of graft-versus-host responses after intestinal transplantation. Study at large: Recipients got multivisceral, liver-intestinal, or isolated intestinal transplants.

Details on this clone: Its antigen is not known.

TCRdb's table, derived via immunoSEQ multiplex PCR, lists solely in-frame clones and lacks some. In the table there are approximately 80,000 clones, roughly nine tenths of which are singletons. Overall study findings and caveats: Early post-transplant declines in HvG were associated with peak levels of circulating GvH clones.

CDR1 is MDHEN and CDR2 is SYDVKM in the germline V gene. The CDR3 consists of 15 residues. V trimming: 6 bases; J trimming: 4 bases; junction bases outside the gene matches: 9. This specimen was unstimulated CD4+ T cells sorted from spleen or lymph node cells, taken before intestinal transplant. The chain combines TRBV28 with TRBJ1-5, with 7 nucleotides matching TRBD1. The TCR was taken from a human donor who received an intestinal transplant. This CDR3 reads CASSPQGVANQPQHF. In DNA form, the CDR3 reads TGTGCCAGCAGCCCCCAGGGGGTGGCAAATCAGCCCCAGCATTTT.